Given below is one TCR beta chain in context. Its antigen is as yet unknown. V was clipped by 1 base and J by 2 bases, with 8 bases between them. Germline loops: CDR1 SGHTA, CDR2 FQGNSA. CDR3 length: 15 amino acids. These data come from a study of Ad26.COV2.S vaccination and SARS-CoV-2 variants. General study points: Breadth, reportedly substantial, characterized the spike-specific CD8+ and CD4+ T cell responses after vaccination. Participants in the vaccine arm had higher spike-specific TCR breadth; placebo recipients had lower.

Only in-frame clones appear in the TCRdb table, and some are missing; sequencing was by immunoSEQ multiplex PCR. The sample yields 320,000 or so clones, roughly 88% seen once. Treatment of the sample: around 19 received Ad26.COV2.S at low or high dose, single or two shots; about 5 received placebo; per-sample allocation not given. Repertoires come from day 63 after the first vaccine or placebo injection. The clonotype comes from a person aged 18-65 years who received the Ad26.COV2.S COVID-19 vaccine or a placebo. The chain has TRBV7-2 and TRBJ2-2, with D unresolved. The source material was peripheral blood, sampled in a trial of Ad26.COV2.S vaccine versus placebo. The CDR3 bases are TGTGCCAGCAGCTTAGGGACCGGAAACACCGGGGAGCTGTTTTTT. It is translated as CASSLGTGNTGELFF. The full variable domain, its missing parts supplied by reference TRBV7-2 and TRBJ2-2, is GAGVSQSPSNKVTEKGKDVELRCDPISGHTALYWYRQSLGQGLEFLIYFQGNSAPDKSGLPSDRFSAERTGGSVSTLTIQRTQQEDSAVYLCASSLGTGNTGELFFGEGSRLTVL.